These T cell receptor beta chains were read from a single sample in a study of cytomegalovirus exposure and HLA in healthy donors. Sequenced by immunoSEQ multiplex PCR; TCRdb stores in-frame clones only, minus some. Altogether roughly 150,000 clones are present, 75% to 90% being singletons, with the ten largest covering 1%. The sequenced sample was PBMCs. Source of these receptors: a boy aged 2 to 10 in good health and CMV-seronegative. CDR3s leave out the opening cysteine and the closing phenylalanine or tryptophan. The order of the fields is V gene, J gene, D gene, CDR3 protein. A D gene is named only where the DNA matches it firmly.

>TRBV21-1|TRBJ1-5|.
ASSKTGKQPQH
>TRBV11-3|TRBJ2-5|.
ASSRGTEKTQY
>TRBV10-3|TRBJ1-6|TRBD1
ATSKDRAGNSPLH
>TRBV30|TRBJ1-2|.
AWNFPGGYGYT
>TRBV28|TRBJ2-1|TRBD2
ASRKTSGAYNEQF
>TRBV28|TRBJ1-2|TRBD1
ASSLDRGIRYT
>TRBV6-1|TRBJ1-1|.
ASSDIREIFTGAF
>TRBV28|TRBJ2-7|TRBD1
ASFQGQGATHEQY
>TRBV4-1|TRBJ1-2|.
ASSQVGGALGYT
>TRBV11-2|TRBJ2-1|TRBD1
ASSSRAGGTGNNNEQF
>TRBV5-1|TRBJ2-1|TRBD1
ASSLGPGQGDHEQF
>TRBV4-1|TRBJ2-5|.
ASSHPEQGKAETQY
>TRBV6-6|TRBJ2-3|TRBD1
ASSPTGDQQY
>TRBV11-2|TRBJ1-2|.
ASSLGGRVYGYT
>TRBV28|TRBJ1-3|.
ASTVRKLARNRNTIY
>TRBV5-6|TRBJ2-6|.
ASSPGAMGARGANVLT
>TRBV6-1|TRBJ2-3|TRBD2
ASSGGTSGVTDTQY
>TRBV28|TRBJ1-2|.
ASRAAAGALYGYT
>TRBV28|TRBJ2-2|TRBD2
ASSRHPSGRAGELF
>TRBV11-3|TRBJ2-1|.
ASGPYNEQF
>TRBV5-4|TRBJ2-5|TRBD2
ASSLTSGQETQY
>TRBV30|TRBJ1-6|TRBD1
ACKDRGDSPLH
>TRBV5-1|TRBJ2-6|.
ASSSGRYSGANVLT
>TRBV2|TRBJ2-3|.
ASSEGSRDSTDTQY
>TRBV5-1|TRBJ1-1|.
ASSQGGGFYTEAF
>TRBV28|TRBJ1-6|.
ASSFPQAGASYNSPLH
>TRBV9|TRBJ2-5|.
ASSDVPGGETQY
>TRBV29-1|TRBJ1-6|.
SVETGLTLH
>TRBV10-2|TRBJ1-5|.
ATNHRPHQPQH
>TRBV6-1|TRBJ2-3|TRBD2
ASSEALGEGHGDTQY
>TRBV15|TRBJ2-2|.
ATSRDHGELF
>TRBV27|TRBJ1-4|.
ASSFGDTLNEKLF
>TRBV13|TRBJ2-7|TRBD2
ASSLGTSGNYEQY
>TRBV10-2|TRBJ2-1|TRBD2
ASRLLADSYNEQF
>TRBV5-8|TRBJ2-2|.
ASSAAYTGELF
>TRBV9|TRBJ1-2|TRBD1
ASSGATPGQYNPYGYT
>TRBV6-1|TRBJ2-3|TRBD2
ATSGRGLAGSAQY
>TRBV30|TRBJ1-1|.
AWSPGFGNTEAF
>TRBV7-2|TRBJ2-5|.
ASSRAETQY
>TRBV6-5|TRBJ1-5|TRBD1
ASSLDRKNQPQH
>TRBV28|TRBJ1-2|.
ASSFIGYT
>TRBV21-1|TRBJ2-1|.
ASSKAAFSYNEQF
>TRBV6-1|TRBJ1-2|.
ASSEITLGAGYT
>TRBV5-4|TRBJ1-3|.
ASSPTHDSSGNTIY
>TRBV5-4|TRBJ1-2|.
ASSMDSLWDGYT
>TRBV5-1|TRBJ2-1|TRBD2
ASSPRTSGSNEQF
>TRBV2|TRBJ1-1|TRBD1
ASSEVDRGWTEAF
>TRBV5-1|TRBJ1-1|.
ASSLDYGSEAF
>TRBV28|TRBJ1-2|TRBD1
ASSFGDRGAYGYT
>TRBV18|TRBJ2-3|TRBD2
ASSPTSGSRNAGTQY
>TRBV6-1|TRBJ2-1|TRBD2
ASSAPTSGGHEQF
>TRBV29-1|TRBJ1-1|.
SGRENTEAF
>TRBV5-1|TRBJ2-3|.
ASSTLRDSGEGTQY
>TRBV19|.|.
ASSIGSWGSYEQY
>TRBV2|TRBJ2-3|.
ASVNTGTDTQY
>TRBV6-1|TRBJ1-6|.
ASSEAIPSSYNSPLH
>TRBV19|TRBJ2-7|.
ASSIAGYEQY
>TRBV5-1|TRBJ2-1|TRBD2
ASSISGTSPYNEQF
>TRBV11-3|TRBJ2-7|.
ASSPTSAGNEQY
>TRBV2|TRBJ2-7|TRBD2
ATTRDSGAYEQY